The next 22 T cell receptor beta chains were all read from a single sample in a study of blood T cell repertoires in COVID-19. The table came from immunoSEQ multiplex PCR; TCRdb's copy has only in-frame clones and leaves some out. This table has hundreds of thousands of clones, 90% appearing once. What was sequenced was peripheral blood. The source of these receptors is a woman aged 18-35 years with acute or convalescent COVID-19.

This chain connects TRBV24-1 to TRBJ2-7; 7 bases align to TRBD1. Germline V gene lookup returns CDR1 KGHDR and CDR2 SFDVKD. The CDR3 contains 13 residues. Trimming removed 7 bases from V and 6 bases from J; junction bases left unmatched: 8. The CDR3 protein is CATSHTGVGEQYF. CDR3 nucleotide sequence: TGTGCCACCAGCCATACAGGGGTGGGCGAGCAGTACTTC.

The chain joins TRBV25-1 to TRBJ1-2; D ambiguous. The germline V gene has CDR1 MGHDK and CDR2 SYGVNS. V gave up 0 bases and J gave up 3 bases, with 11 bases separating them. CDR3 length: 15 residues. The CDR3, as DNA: TGTGCCAGCAGTGAATATAGCCAGATCCACTATGGCTACACCTTC. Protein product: CASSEYSQIHYGYTF.

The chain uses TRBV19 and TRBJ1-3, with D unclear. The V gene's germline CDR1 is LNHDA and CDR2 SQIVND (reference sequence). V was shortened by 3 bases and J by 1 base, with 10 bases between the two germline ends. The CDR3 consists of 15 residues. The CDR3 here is CASSMGSGSGNTIYF. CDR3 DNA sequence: TGTGCCAGTAGTATGGGATCGGGGTCTGGAAACACCATATATTTT.

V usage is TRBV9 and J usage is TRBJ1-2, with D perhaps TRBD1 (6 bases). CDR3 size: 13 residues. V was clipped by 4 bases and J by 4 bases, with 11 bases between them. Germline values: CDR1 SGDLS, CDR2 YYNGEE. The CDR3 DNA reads TGTGCCAGCAGCCCTCGGACAGCCTATGGCTACACCTTC. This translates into CASSPRTAYGYTF.

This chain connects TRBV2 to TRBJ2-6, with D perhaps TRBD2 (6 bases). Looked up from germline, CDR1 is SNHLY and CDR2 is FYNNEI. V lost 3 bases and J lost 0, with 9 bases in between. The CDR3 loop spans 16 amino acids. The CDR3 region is CASSEGLLSGANVLTF. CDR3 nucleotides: TGTGCCAGCAGTGAGGGACTGCTCTCTGGGGCCAACGTCCTGACTTTC.

DNA of the CDR3: TGTGCCAGCTCCCGACAGGGAGCCTACGAGCAGTACTTC. Its protein product is CASSRQGAYEQYF. The chain joins TRBV13 to TRBJ2-7, with 7 bases that match TRBD1. CDR3 length equals 13 residues. V gave up 8 bases and J gave up 2 bases; unmatched junction bases: 6. Per the germline V gene, CDR1 is PRHDT and CDR2 is FYEKMQ (reference sequence).

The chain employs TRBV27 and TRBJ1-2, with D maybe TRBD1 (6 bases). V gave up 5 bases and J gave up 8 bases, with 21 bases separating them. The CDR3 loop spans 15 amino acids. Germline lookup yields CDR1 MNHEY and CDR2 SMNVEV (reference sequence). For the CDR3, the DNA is TGTGCCAGCAGTGCCCGGACAGACCTTCTGGTGGGCTACACCTTC. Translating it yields CASSARTDLLVGYTF.

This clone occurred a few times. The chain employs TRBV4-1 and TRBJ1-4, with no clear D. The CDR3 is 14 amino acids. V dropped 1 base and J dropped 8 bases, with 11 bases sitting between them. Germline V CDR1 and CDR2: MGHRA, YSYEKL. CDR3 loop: CASSQGPSREKLFF. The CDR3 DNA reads TGCGCCAGCAGCCAAGGGCCGTCCCGCGAAAAACTGTTTTTT.

CDR3 in DNA: TGCGCCAGCAGCCAAGTAGTGGAGCCTGAAGCTTTCTTT. Translated, it gives CASSQVVEPEAFF. The V and J genes are TRBV4-1 and TRBJ1-1; no definite D call. There are 13 residues in the CDR3. Trimming removed 1 base at V and 6 bases at J, with 9 bases between. CDR1 and CDR2 (germline): MGHRA, YSYEKL.

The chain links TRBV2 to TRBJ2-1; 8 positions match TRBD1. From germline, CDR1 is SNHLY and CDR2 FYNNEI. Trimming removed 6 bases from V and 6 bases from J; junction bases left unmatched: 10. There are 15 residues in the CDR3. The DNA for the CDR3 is TGTGCCAGCAGGCCTACAGGGGGTAATGGCAATGAGCAGTTCTTC. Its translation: CASRPTGGNGNEQFF.

In nucleotides, the CDR3 is TGTGCCAGCAGTGTATTCGCACAGGGGCCAAGTCAGCCCCAGCATTTT. This sequence encodes CASSVFAQGPSQPQHF. This rearrangement joins TRBV6-1 to TRBJ1-5; 7 nucleotides line up with TRBD1. CDR3 length: 16 amino acids. CDR1 and CDR2 from the germline V gene are MNHNS and SASEGT. Trimming cost V 4 bases and J 6 bases; bases outside gene matches: 12.

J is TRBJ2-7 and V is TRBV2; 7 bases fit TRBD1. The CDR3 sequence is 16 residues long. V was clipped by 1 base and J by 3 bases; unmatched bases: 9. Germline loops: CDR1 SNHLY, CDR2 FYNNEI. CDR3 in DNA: TGTGCCAGCAGTGAAGACTGGAGACAGGGATACTACGAGCAGTACTTC. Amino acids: CASSEDWRQGYYEQYF.

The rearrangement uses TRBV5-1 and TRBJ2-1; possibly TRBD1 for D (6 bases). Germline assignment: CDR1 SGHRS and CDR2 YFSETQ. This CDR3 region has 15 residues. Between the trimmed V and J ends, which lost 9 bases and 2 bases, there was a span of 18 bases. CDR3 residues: CATKDRPQPYNEQFF. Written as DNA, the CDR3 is TGCGCCACCAAAGACAGGCCTCAGCCCTACAATGAGCAGTTCTTC.

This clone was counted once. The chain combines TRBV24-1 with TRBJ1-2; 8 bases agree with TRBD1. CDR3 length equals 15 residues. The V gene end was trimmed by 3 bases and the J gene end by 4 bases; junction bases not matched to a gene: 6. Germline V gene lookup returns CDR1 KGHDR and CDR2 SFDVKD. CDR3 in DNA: TGTGCCACCAGTGATCCAGGGGGCGGGTTCTATGGCTACACCTTC. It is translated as CATSDPGGGFYGYTF.

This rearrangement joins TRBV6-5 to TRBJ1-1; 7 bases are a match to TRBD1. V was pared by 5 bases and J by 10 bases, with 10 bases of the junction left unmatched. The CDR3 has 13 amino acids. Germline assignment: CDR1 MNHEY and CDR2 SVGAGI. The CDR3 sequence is CASSTDRAKGAFF. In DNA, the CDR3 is TGTGCCAGCAGTACCGACAGGGCGAAAGGAGCTTTCTTT.

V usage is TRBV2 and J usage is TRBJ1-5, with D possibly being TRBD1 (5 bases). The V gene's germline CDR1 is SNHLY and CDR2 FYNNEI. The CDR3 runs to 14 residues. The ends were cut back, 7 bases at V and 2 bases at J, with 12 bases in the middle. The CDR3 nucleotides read TGTGCCAGCATGTCGACAGCAGGCAATCAGCCCCAGCATTTT. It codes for CASMSTAGNQPQHF.

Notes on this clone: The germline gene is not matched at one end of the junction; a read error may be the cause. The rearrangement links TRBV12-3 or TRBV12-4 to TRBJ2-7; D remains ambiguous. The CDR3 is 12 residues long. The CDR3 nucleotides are TGTGCCAGCAGTTTAGCGAGGAATCCCCCGGACTTC. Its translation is CASSLARNPPDF.

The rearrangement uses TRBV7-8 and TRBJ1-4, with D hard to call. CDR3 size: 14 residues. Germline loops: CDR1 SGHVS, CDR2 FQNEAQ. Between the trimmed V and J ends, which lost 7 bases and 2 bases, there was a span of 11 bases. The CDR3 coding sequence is TGTGCCAGCAACCCGGGGTCCACTAATGAAAAACTGTTTTTT. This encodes CASNPGSTNEKLFF.

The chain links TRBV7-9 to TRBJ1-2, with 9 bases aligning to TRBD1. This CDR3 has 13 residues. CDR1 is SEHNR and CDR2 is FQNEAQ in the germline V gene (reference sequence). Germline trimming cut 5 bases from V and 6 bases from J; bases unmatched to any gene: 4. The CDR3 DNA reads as TGTGCCAGCAGCCATCGGACAGGGGATGGCTACACCTTC. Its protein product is CASSHRTGDGYTF.

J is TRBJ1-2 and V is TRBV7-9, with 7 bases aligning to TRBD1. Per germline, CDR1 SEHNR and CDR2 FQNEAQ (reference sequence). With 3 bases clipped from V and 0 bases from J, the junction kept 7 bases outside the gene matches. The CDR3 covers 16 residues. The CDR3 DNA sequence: TGTGCCAGCAGCTTTGGGACAGCAGGGCCTAACTATGGCTACACCTTC. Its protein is CASSFGTAGPNYGYTF.

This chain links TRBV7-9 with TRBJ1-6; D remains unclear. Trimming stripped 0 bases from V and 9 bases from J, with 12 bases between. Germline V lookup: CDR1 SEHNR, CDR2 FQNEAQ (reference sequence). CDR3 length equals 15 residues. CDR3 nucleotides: TGTGCCAGCAGCTTAGCCCCCACAGAGGGTTCACCCCTCCACTTT. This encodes CASSLAPTEGSPLHF. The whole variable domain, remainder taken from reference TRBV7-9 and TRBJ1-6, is DTGVSQNPRHKITKRGQNVTFRCDPISEHNRLYWYRQTLGQGPEFLTYFQNEAQLEKSRLLSDRFSAERPKGSFSTLEIQRTEQGDSAMYLCASSLAPTEGSPLHFGNGTRLTVT.

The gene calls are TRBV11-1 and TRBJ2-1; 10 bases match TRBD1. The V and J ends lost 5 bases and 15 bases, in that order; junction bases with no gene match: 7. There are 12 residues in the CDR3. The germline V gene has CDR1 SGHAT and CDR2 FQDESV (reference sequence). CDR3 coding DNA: TGTGCCAGCAGCCCTGGACAGGGGGAGAGGTTCTTC. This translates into CASSPGQGERFF. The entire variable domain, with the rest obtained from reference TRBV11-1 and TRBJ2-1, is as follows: EAEVAQSPRYKITEKSQAVAFWCDPISGHATLYWYRQILGQGPELLVQFQDESVVDDSQLPKDRFSAERLKGVDSTLKIQPAELGDSAMYLCASSPGQGERFFGPGTRLTVL.